A single sample is the source of the 11 T cell receptor beta chains below, sequenced in a study of blood T cells in healthy people across ages. A sample-barcoded 5' primer and a J-beta primer mix were used in a second PCR of roughly 7 to 11 cycles. MiXCR, run by TCRdb on the 5' RACE reads, gives a single entry per CDR3 protein. Of 850,000 to 1,000,000 distinct CDR3 sequences in the sample, 40% to 60% are singletons; the top ten hold roughly 13%. The sample comprised blood. The receptors derive from a man younger than 40 in good health.

The chain has TRBV29-1 and TRBJ2-2, with a possible D match to TRBD1 (5 bases). From germline, CDR1 is SQVTM and CDR2 ANQGSEA. The CDR3 is 14 amino acids. V lost 0 bases and J 1 base, leaving 6 bases between the germline ends. The CDR3: CSVEDRENTGELFF. In nucleotides, the CDR3 is TGCAGCGTTGAAGACAGGGAGAACACCGGGGAGCTGTTTTTT.

This rearrangement joins TRBV25-1 to TRBJ2-1; D could derive from TRBD1 or TRBD2 (6 bases each). Germline loops: CDR1 MGHDK, CDR2 SYGVNS. The CDR3 runs to 13 residues. Deletions cut 4 bases from V and 9 bases from J, with 13 bases between. This CDR3 reads CASSGNWGAEQFF. DNA for the CDR3: TGTGCCAGCAGTGGGAACTGGGGGGCTGAGCAGTTCTTC.

This clonotype was seen only a few times. This chain uses TRBV29-1 with TRBJ1-1, with D possibly being TRBD1 (5 bases). V was pared by 3 bases and J by 2 bases, with 13 bases between. Germline lookup yields CDR1 SQVTM and CDR2 ANQGSEA. The CDR3 is 14 amino acids. CDR3 region: CSVDTQGKNTEAFF. The CDR3 DNA reads TGCAGCGTTGATACTCAGGGTAAAAACACTGAAGCTTTCTTT.

This clonotype was seen only a few times. The J gene is TRBJ1-1, the V gene TRBV28; tentative D call: TRBD1 (5 bases). V dropped 8 bases and J dropped 4 bases, with 20 bases sitting between them. The CDR3 is 15 amino acids. Germline V gene lookup returns CDR1 MDHEN and CDR2 SYDVKM. CDR3 coding DNA: TGTGCCAGCTTGGGGGGGGACGAAGATGCCACTGAAGCTTTCTTT. The encoded protein is CASLGGDEDATEAFF.

This chain links TRBV6-2 or TRBV6-3 with TRBJ2-5, with D unclear. Deletions cut 1 base from V and 11 bases from J, with 20 bases between. CDR1 and CDR2 (germline): MNHEY, SVGEGT. This CDR3 is 15 amino acids long. CDR3 in DNA: TGTGCCAGCAGTTACTTTATGATAGGGTCGGATGAGCAGTACTTC. This sequence encodes CASSYFMIGSDEQYF.

This clonotype was counted at least ten times. The chain recombines TRBV4-3 with TRBJ2-7, with D possibly called TRBD1 or TRBD2 (5 bases each). The CDR3 extends over 16 amino acids. Trimming took 7 bases from V and 0 from J, leaving 19 bases between them. Germline V gene sequence: CDR1 LGHNA, CDR2 YSLEER. CDR3 sequence: CASTDKRGTGSYEQYF. CDR3 nucleotide sequence: TGCGCCAGCACCGATAAACGGGGAACAGGCTCCTACGAGCAGTACTTC.

The chain recombines TRBV12-3 or TRBV12-4 with TRBJ1-2, with TRBD1 as a possible D gene (6 bases). The CDR3 totals 16 residues. V lost 3 bases and J lost 7, with 21 bases in between. CDR3 in amino acids: CASSLGQGILPRGYTF. In DNA form, the CDR3 reads TGTGCCAGCAGTTTGGGGCAGGGGATTCTGCCGCGTGGCTACACCTTC.

This clonotype was recorded a few times. The chain combines TRBV6-6 with TRBJ2-3, with 9 bases lining up with TRBD1. V lost 2 bases, J lost 6 bases, and 3 bases stayed unmatched. The germline CDR1 and CDR2 sequences are MNHNY and SVGAGI (reference sequence). The CDR3 totals 14 residues. The DNA for the CDR3 is TGTGCCAGCAGTTACCCGGGACAGGGCGATACGCAGTATTTT. Translated: CASSYPGQGDTQYF.

The chain uses TRBV5-6 and TRBJ1-6; unclear D gene. Germline V gives CDR1 SGHDT, CDR2 YYEEEE. The CDR3 sequence is 18 residues long. Trimming shortened V by 1 base and J by 4 bases, and 18 bases separated the two germline ends. The CDR3 sequence: CASSLSASGNPYNSPLHF. Written as DNA, the CDR3 is TGTGCCAGCAGCTTGAGCGCAAGCGGGAATCCTTATAATTCACCCCTCCACTTT.

This chain uses TRBV6-2 or TRBV6-3 with TRBJ2-2; TRBD1 agrees at 8 bases. The germline CDR1 and CDR2 sequences are MNHEY and SVGEGT. V gave up 2 bases and J gave up 4 bases; unmatched junction bases: 3. This CDR3 spans 15 amino acids. CDR3 DNA sequence: TGTGCCAGCAGTTACACGGACAGGGTCACCGGGGAGCTGTTTTTT. The encoded protein is CASSYTDRVTGELFF.

In this sample, this clonotype turned up a few times. The chain carries TRBV7-3 and TRBJ2-1; 8 bases agree with TRBD1. Germline V gives CDR1 SGHTA, CDR2 FQGTGA. CDR3 length: 15 amino acids. The J segment lost 7 bases and the V segment lost 0 bases, leaving 5 bases of the junction unmatched. DNA for the CDR3: TGTGCCAGCAGCTTAACAAGCGGACAGGGTAATGAGCAGTTCTTC. It encodes CASSLTSGQGNEQFF.